Listed here are 2 T cell receptor beta chains from one sample, sequenced in a study of T-cell memory formation after mild COVID-19. TCRdb used MiXCR to reprocess the 5' RACE reads, holding one entry per CDR3 protein. Here the sample spans some 130,000 distinct CDR3 sequences, approximately 15% being singletons. Sequenced sample: PBMCs or a T cell subset sorted from them (not recorded which). Receptors originate from a man between 18 and 35 years old who had mild COVID-19 (a few samples of this study predate the infection). Cell type and time point are not known.

The chain joins TRBV6-6 to TRBJ2-7; 13 nucleotides match TRBD2. Per germline, CDR1 MNHNY and CDR2 SVGAGI (reference sequence). This CDR3 has 15 amino acids. Unmatched junction bases numbered 3, after V lost 7 bases and J lost 0 bases. This CDR3 reads CASTGLAGASYEQYF. As DNA, the CDR3 is TGTGCCAGCACCGGACTAGCGGGGGCCTCCTACGAGCAGTACTTC.

There are a few counts of this clonotype. The chain has TRBV3-1 and TRBJ2-7; D may be TRBD1 (5 bases). Germline V lookup: CDR1 LGHDT, CDR2 YNNKEL (reference sequence). CDR3 length: 15 amino acids. Trimming removed 1 base at V and 3 bases at J, with 13 bases between. Here the CDR3 reads CASSQVSTGYYEQYF. The CDR3 DNA sequence: TGTGCCAGCAGCCAAGTATCTACAGGATACTACGAGCAGTACTTC.